This entry lists 2 T cell receptor beta chains sequenced from one sample in a study of blood T cell repertoires in COVID-19. The method was immunoSEQ multiplex PCR; TCRdb's version includes in-frame clones alone and lacks a portion of them. The profile shows roughly 100,000 clones, about 87% of them singletons. The sample consisted of peripheral blood. The receptor source for this set is a human donor in a cohort sampled during active or convalescent COVID-19.

The sample holds one count of this clone. This sequence joins TRBV9 and TRBJ2-5; TRBD2 agrees at 13 bases. V lost 4 bases, J lost 4 bases, and 4 bases stayed unmatched. Germline assignment: CDR1 SGDLS and CDR2 YYNGEE. The CDR3 runs 15 residues. The CDR3 spells CASSFRTSGGETQYF. The CDR3 DNA is TGTGCCAGCAGCTTCCGGACTAGCGGGGGAGAGACCCAGTACTTC. The full variable domain, its missing parts supplied by reference TRBV9 and TRBJ2-5, is DSGVTQTPKHLITATGQRVTLRCSPRSGDLSVYWYQQSLDQGLQFLIQYYNGEERAKGNILERFSAQQFPDLHSELNLSSLELGDSALYFCASSFRTSGGETQYFGPGTRLLVL.

The DNA for the CDR3 is TGCGCCAGCAGCTACCTCGGGGAAAGCTCCTACGAGCAGTACTTC. It is translated as CASSYLGESSYEQYF. V is TRBV5-1 and J is TRBJ2-7, with D perhaps TRBD2 (5 bases). The CDR3 contains 15 residues. CDR1 is SGHRS, CDR2 YFSETQ, per germline. Trimming took off 3 bases at V and 0 bases at J, with 13 bases between the two ends.